The 12 T cell receptor beta chains below all came from one sample that was sequenced in a study of blood T cell repertoires in COVID-19. The data were produced by immunoSEQ multiplex PCR, yet TCRdb's version contains in-frame clones alone and is incomplete. The repertoire holds approximately 98,000 clones, approximately 81% seen once, with roughly 4.1% in the top ten. Sequencing used peripheral blood. These receptors all come from a man between 60 and 75 years old with acute or convalescent COVID-19.

The rearrangement links TRBV19 to TRBJ1-4; 8 bases map to TRBD1. In germline, CDR1 is LNHDA, CDR2 SQIVND (reference sequence). The CDR3 covers 16 residues. The junction had 9 bases not matched to a gene; V was cut back by 1 base and J by 8 bases. The CDR3 DNA reads TGTGCCAGTAGTATAGGATTGGCCAGGGGGCAGGAAAAACTGTTTTTT. Translating gives CASSIGLARGQEKLFF.

This rearrangement joins TRBV2 to TRBJ1-5; TRBD1 is a possible D gene (5 bases). The germline V and J ends were trimmed by 8 bases and 1 base, with 9 bases remaining between them. From germline, CDR1 is SNHLY and CDR2 FYNNEI. The CDR3 loop spans 13 amino acids. CDR3 loop: CASERGSNQPQHF. The CDR3 nucleotides read TGTGCCAGCGAAAGGGGCAGCAATCAGCCCCAGCATTTT.

This chain connects TRBV7-2 to TRBJ1-1; 9 bases agree with TRBD1. Germline CDR1 SGHTA, CDR2 FQGNSA. Unmatched junction bases numbered 9, after V lost 6 bases and J lost 1 base. There are 16 residues in the CDR3. The CDR3 spells CASRLTPGQGNTEAFF. CDR3 in DNA: TGTGCCAGCAGATTAACCCCGGGACAGGGGAACACTGAAGCTTTCTTT.

This clone was found a few times. V usage is TRBV6-5 and J usage is TRBJ1-6, with TRBD1 identical over 9 bases. The CDR3 is made up of 15 amino acids. The trim removed 2 bases at V and 11 bases at J, leaving 7 bases unmatched. Germline V gene data show CDR1 as MNHEY and CDR2 as SVGAGI. The CDR3 protein is CASSYLGQGIAPLHF. In nucleotides, the CDR3 is TGTGCCAGCAGTTACCTTGGACAGGGGATTGCACCCCTCCACTTT.

This sequence joins TRBV18 and TRBJ2-1; D is perhaps TRBD2 (6 bases). The germline V gene has CDR1 KGHSH and CDR2 LQKENI. V was pared by 0 bases and J by 9 bases, with 12 bases between. This CDR3 comprises 14 residues. This chain's CDR3 is CASSPPGSTLEQFF. The CDR3 nucleotides are TGTGCCAGCTCACCACCCGGGAGTACTCTTGAGCAGTTCTTC.

The rearrangement links TRBV11-3 to TRBJ1-1; D not resolved. The germline V gene has CDR1 SGHNT and CDR2 YENEEA. The CDR3 covers 13 residues. Between the trimmed V and J ends, which lost 5 bases and 1 base, there was a span of 8 bases. The CDR3 DNA reads as TGTGCCAGCAGCCAGATACAGAACACTGAAGCTTTCTTT. It yields the protein CASSQIQNTEAFF. Drawing the rest from reference TRBV11-3 and TRBJ1-1, the complete variable domain is EAGVVQSPRYKIIEKKQPVAFWCNPISGHNTLYWYLQNLGQGPELLIRYENEEAVDDSQLPKDRFSAERLKGVDSTLKIQPAELGDSAVYLCASSQIQNTEAFFGQGTRLTVV.

V is TRBV5-1 and J is TRBJ1-1; D remains unclear. CDR1 SGHRS and CDR2 YFSETQ come from the germline V gene. The CDR3 extends over 14 amino acids. V lost 0 bases, J lost 0 bases, and 6 bases lay in between. CDR3 residues: CASSLASVNTEAFF. The CDR3 nucleotides read TGCGCCAGCAGCTTGGCCTCTGTGAACACTGAAGCTTTCTTT.

V usage is TRBV30 and J usage is TRBJ2-5; D remains ambiguous. The CDR3 has 14 amino acids. CDR1 and CDR2 from the germline V gene are GTSNPN and SVGIG (reference sequence). V lost 2 bases and J lost 2, with 12 bases in between. CDR3 in amino acids: CAWSSRKTQETQYF. CDR3 sequence (DNA): TGTGCCTGGAGTAGTCGTAAAACTCAAGAGACCCAGTACTTC.

The V gene is TRBV6-2 or TRBV6-3, the J gene TRBJ2-1; 8 bases align to TRBD1. J lost 4 bases, V lost 2 bases, and 4 bases had no gene match. Germline assignment: CDR1 MNHEY and CDR2 SVGEGT. This CDR3 has 15 amino acids. The DNA for the CDR3 is TGTGCCAGCAGTTACGTCAGGACAGGGTACAATGAGCAGTTCTTC. Translation gives CASSYVRTGYNEQFF.

The chain carries TRBV28 and TRBJ2-3; 11 positions agree with TRBD2. Germline CDR1 MDHEN, CDR2 SYDVKM. Trimming cost V 5 bases and J 8 bases; bases outside gene matches: 9. This CDR3 region has 15 residues. The CDR3 loop is CASSPPGLADGTQYF. The DNA for the CDR3 is TGTGCCAGCAGTCCCCCGGGACTAGCGGATGGTACGCAGTATTTT.

The chain joins TRBV30 to TRBJ1-6, with D possibly TRBD1 on 6 matching bases. The ends were cut back, 7 bases at V and 4 bases at J, with 11 bases in the middle. Looked up from germline, CDR1 is GTSNPN and CDR2 is SVGIG (reference sequence). This CDR3 comprises 13 residues. The DNA of the CDR3 is TGTGCCTTATTACAGGGATATAATTCACCCCTCCACTTT. Translation: CALLQGYNSPLHF.

The chain has TRBV5-1 and TRBJ1-2; D is unclear. The CDR3 covers 15 residues. CDR1 is SGHRS and CDR2 is YFSETQ in the germline V gene. V was trimmed by 0 bases and J by 4 bases, leaving 13 bases between them. The CDR3, as DNA: TGCGCCAGCAGCTTGGGGGAGGGCCCACTCTATGGCTACACCTTC. Translation: CASSLGEGPLYGYTF.